A single sample gave rise to the 27 T cell receptor beta chains below, sequenced in a study of blood T cell repertoires in COVID-19. The method was immunoSEQ multiplex PCR; TCRdb's version includes in-frame clones alone and lacks a portion of them. The table shows under 250,000 clones, with over 85% occurring only once. Input material: PBMCs or T cells enriched from blood (not recorded which). The receptors stem from a woman in her twenties or thirties with acute COVID-19.

The chain couples TRBV19 to TRBJ1-1; the D is unclear. This CDR3 has 13 amino acids. Germline loops: CDR1 LNHDA, CDR2 SQIVND (reference sequence). Trimming took off 8 bases at V and 3 bases at J, with 13 bases between the two ends. CDR3 DNA sequence: TGTGCCAGTGGCAACAACGCGGACACTGAAGCTTTCTTT. Residues: CASGNNADTEAFF.

The chain is built from TRBV27 and TRBJ2-5, with 11 positions matching TRBD2. V trimming: 8 bases; J trimming: 5 bases; junction bases outside the gene matches: 10. This CDR3 has 15 amino acids. CDR1 and CDR2 from the germline V gene are MNHEY and SMNVEV (reference sequence). The CDR3 reads CASQTSGDLGETQYF. DNA for the CDR3: TGTGCCAGCCAGACTAGCGGGGACCTAGGGGAGACCCAGTACTTC.

This clone was observed a few times. This chain joins TRBV27 and TRBJ2-1; 10 bases map to TRBD2. Germline V gene lookup returns CDR1 MNHEY and CDR2 SMNVEV (reference sequence). Unmatched junction bases numbered 6, after V lost 3 bases and J lost 7 bases. This CDR3 spans 15 amino acids. In DNA, the CDR3 is TGTGCCAGCAGTTTCGCTAGCGGGGGATGGAATGAGCAGTTCTTC. It codes for CASSFASGGWNEQFF.

V gene TRBV27 combines with J gene TRBJ2-4; TRBD1 is a possible D gene (7 bases). The CDR3 is made up of 14 amino acids. The germline CDR1 and CDR2 sequences are MNHEY and SMNVEV (reference sequence). Trimming removed 4 bases at V and 7 bases at J, with 14 bases between. CDR3 DNA sequence: TGTGCCAGCAGTTCCGGAGGGGGCACGAACATTCAGTACTTC. Translation: CASSSGGGTNIQYF.

V usage is TRBV6-5 and J usage is TRBJ1-3, with D unclear. With 2 bases removed from V and 0 bases from J, the gap between germline ends came to 5 bases. CDR1 is MNHEY and CDR2 is SVGAGI in the germline V gene. The CDR3 is made up of 14 amino acids. CDR3 coding DNA: TGTGCCAGCAGTTACGCGCGCTCTGGAAACACCATATATTTT. It yields the protein CASSYARSGNTIYF.

The rearrangement links TRBV5-1 to TRBJ1-4, with a weak D call TRBD1 (5 bases). V dropped 1 base and J dropped 4 bases, with 11 bases sitting between them. Germline CDR1 is SGHRS and CDR2 is YFSETQ. CDR3 length: 15 amino acids. CDR3 sequence (DNA): TGCGCCAGCAGCTTGTGGGGGGAAGATAATGAAAAACTGTTTTTT. Translating gives CASSLWGEDNEKLFF.

This clone was recorded a few times. The chain couples TRBV27 to TRBJ2-1; 8 bases align to TRBD1. V lost 5 bases to trimming and J lost 8 bases; unmatched junction nucleotides: 14. Germline V gene sequence: CDR1 MNHEY, CDR2 SMNVEV (reference sequence). The CDR3 has 16 residues. CDR3 sequence: CASSTRQGRQSDEQFF. CDR3 nucleotide sequence: TGTGCCAGCAGTACCAGACAGGGGCGACAATCCGATGAGCAGTTCTTC.

The sample holds one count of this clone. CDR3 DNA sequence: TGCGCCAGCAGCGGGGGACTTGGGGATCAGCCCCAGCATTTT. Its translation: CASSGGLGDQPQHF. V and J are TRBV5-1 and TRBJ1-5, with a tentative D call TRBD1 (5 bases). The V gene's germline CDR1 is SGHRS and CDR2 YFSETQ. The ends were cut back, 4 bases at V and 5 bases at J, with 13 bases in the middle. The CDR3 length is 14 residues.

The rearrangement joins TRBV14 to TRBJ2-4; D is possibly TRBD2 (7 bases). Germline V lookup: CDR1 SGHDN, CDR2 FVKESK. This CDR3 has 14 amino acids. The V end was cut by 4 bases, the J end by 9 bases, with 16 bases between. In DNA form, the CDR3 reads TGTGCCAGCAGCCCCGACGCGGGGGCTAGCATTCAGTACTTC. As protein: CASSPDAGASIQYF. Drawing the rest from reference TRBV14 and TRBJ2-4, the complete variable domain is EAGVTQFPSHSVIEKGQTVTLRCDPISGHDNLYWYRRVMGKEIKFLLHFVKESKQDESGMPNNRFLAERTGGTYSTLKVQPAELEDSGVYFCASSPDAGASIQYFGAGTRLSVL.

The genes are TRBV30 and TRBJ2-1; TRBD2 aligns across 7 bases. This CDR3 region has 14 residues. Per the germline V gene, CDR1 is GTSNPN and CDR2 is SVGIG (reference sequence). V shed 0 bases and J 5 bases; nucleotides not matched to a gene: 4. The CDR3 DNA sequence: TGTGCCTGGAGTGTTCTAGCGGCTAACAATGAGCAGTTCTTC. It yields the protein CAWSVLAANNEQFF.

This rearrangement joins TRBV9 to TRBJ2-1; TRBD1 matches 7 bases. Losses at the gene ends were 1 base for V and 3 bases for J; bases not matched to a gene: 7. CDR3 length equals 16 residues. From germline, CDR1 is SGDLS and CDR2 YYNGEE. The CDR3 nucleotides read TGTGCCAGCAGCGTAACCGACAGGGAGCTCTACAATGAGCAGTTCTTC. Its translation: CASSVTDRELYNEQFF.

This clone was detected once. The chain uses TRBV9 and TRBJ2-1, with D uncertain. Deletions cut 0 bases from V and 8 bases from J, with 9 bases between. Germline loops: CDR1 SGDLS, CDR2 YYNGEE. The CDR3 has 13 amino acids. CDR3 nucleotides: TGTGCCAGCAGCGTAGGAGGTGGCGATGAGCAGTTCTTC. Protein product: CASSVGGGDEQFF.

The CDR3 loop reads CASGQGSYNSPLHF. The CDR3 DNA follows: TGTGCCAGCGGGCAAGGATCCTATAATTCACCCCTCCACTTT. The chain is built from TRBV2 and TRBJ1-6, with D unresolved. Germline-derived CDR1 and CDR2 are SNHLY and FYNNEI. V was pared by 8 bases and J by 1 base, with 9 bases between. The CDR3 loop spans 14 amino acids.

With regard to this clone: A much larger clone sits a single nucleotide away, making a read error possible. The chain employs TRBV12-3 or TRBV12-4 and TRBJ1-2; possible D gene TRBD1, 6 bases. The CDR3 is 13 residues long. Between the trimmed V and J ends, which lost 3 bases and 7 bases, there was a span of 12 bases. In DNA form, the CDR3 reads TGTGCCAGCAGTTTGGGGGGGGCTCGTGGCTACACCTTC. Translated: CASSLGGARGYTF.

The rearrangement links TRBV11-3 to TRBJ2-1, with 9 bases lining up with TRBD1. This CDR3 has 17 residues. The germline gives CDR1 SGHNT, CDR2 YENEEA. With V trimmed by 1 base and J by 0 bases, 4 bases remained unmatched. The CDR3 is CASSLGGTGSSYNEQFF. CDR3 nucleotides: TGTGCCAGCAGCTTAGGGGGGACAGGGAGCTCCTACAATGAGCAGTTCTTC. The variable domain in full, completed from reference TRBV11-3 and TRBJ2-1, reads EAGVVQSPRYKIIEKKQPVAFWCNPISGHNTLYWYLQNLGQGPELLIRYENEEAVDDSQLPKDRFSAERLKGVDSTLKIQPAELGDSAVYLCASSLGGTGSSYNEQFFGPGTRLTVL.

The CDR3 region has the DNA TGTGCCAGCAGCTTATCCCAGAACTCCTACGAGCAGTACTTC. Amino acids: CASSLSQNSYEQYF. The chain recombines TRBV7-6 with TRBJ2-7; D is unclear. V lost 2 bases and J 0 bases, leaving 8 bases between the germline ends. The CDR3 spans 14 residues. Looked up from germline, CDR1 is SGHVS and CDR2 is FNYEAQ.

The rearrangement joins TRBV15 to TRBJ2-5; D may be TRBD2 (6 bases). V gave up 1 base and J gave up 3 bases, with 9 bases separating them. Germline V gives CDR1 LNHNV, CDR2 YYDKDF (reference sequence). CDR3 length equals 14 residues. The CDR3 nucleotides are TGTGCCACCAGCAGAGGCGGGACGGAAGAGACCCAGTACTTC. Its protein product is CATSRGGTEETQYF.

The V call is TRBV28, the J call TRBJ1-2, with D tentatively TRBD1 (5 bases). The ends were cut back, 7 bases at V and 5 bases at J, with 20 bases in the middle. Looked up from germline, CDR1 is MDHEN and CDR2 is SYDVKM. This CDR3 spans 15 amino acids. CDR3 sequence: CASKSGEGVRYGYTF. The CDR3 nucleotides read TGTGCCAGCAAATCCGGCGAAGGGGTGAGGTATGGCTACACCTTC.

The V gene is TRBV5-1, the J gene TRBJ2-1; 11 bases fit TRBD1. Germline V lookup: CDR1 SGHRS, CDR2 YFSETQ. CDR3 length equals 16 residues. V gave up 4 bases and J gave up 2 bases; unmatched junction bases: 5. CDR3 residues: CASSPQGQGAYNEQFF. The CDR3 coding sequence is TGCGCCAGCAGCCCACAGGGACAGGGGGCCTACAATGAGCAGTTCTTC.

This clone has a single count. This chain connects TRBV10-3 to TRBJ1-2; D unclear. V was shortened by 3 bases and J by 7 bases, with 15 bases between the two germline ends. CDR3 length: 14 amino acids. CDR1 and CDR2 (germline): ENHRY, SYGVKD. The CDR3 DNA reads TGTGCCATCAGTGATTGGACTTCGAAGAGTGGCTACACCTTC. This sequence encodes CAISDWTSKSGYTF.

This chain joins TRBV18 and TRBJ1-4; D is possibly TRBD1 (6 bases). The germline CDR1 and CDR2 sequences are KGHSH and LQKENI. The V gene lost 2 bases and the J gene lost 4 bases, with 11 bases spanning the gap. CDR3 length equals 15 residues. The CDR3 sequence is CASSPETGNNEKLFF. The CDR3 DNA reads TGTGCCAGCTCACCAGAGACAGGAAATAATGAAAAACTGTTTTTT.

The chain combines TRBV6-2 or TRBV6-3 with TRBJ1-5; 10 bases fit TRBD1. This CDR3 is built from 18 residues. V was clipped by 2 bases and J by 4 bases; unmatched bases: 11. The germline V gene encodes CDR1 MNHEY and CDR2 SVGEGT. The CDR3 region has the DNA TGTGCCAGCAGTTACGTACGGGACAGGGGTTTTAGAAATCAGCCCCAGCATTTT. This sequence encodes CASSYVRDRGFRNQPQHF.

The rearrangement uses TRBV7-3 and TRBJ1-2; unclear D gene. This CDR3 spans 16 amino acids. Per the germline V gene, CDR1 is SGHTA and CDR2 is FQGTGA. V dropped 5 bases and J dropped 0 bases, with 16 bases sitting between them. For the CDR3, the DNA is TGTGCCAGCAGCACGGTTGAGAGGACTCCTAACTATGGCTACACCTTC. The encoded protein is CASSTVERTPNYGYTF. Complete variable domain (other parts from reference TRBV7-3 and TRBJ1-2): GAGVSQTPSNKVTEKGKYVELRCDPISGHTALYWYRQSLGQGPEFLIYFQGTGAADDSGLPNDRFFAVRPEGSVSTLKIQRTERGDSAVYLCASSTVERTPNYGYTFGSGTRLTVV.

CDR3 DNA: TGTGCCAGCAGCCAATCCGGGACATCTGGAAACACCATATATTTT. Amino acids: CASSQSGTSGNTIYF. This sequence joins TRBV3-1 (or the pseudogene TRBV3-2) and TRBJ1-3; possible D gene TRBD1, 6 bases. V was pared by 2 bases and J by 1 base, with 9 bases between. There are 15 residues in the CDR3. Germline assignment: CDR1 LGHDT and CDR2 YNNKEL (reference sequence).

This chain uses TRBV27 with TRBJ2-1, with a possible D match to TRBD2 (6 bases). The ends were cut back, 2 bases at V and 0 bases at J, with 14 bases in the middle. Germline V gene data show CDR1 as MNHEY and CDR2 as SMNVEV (reference sequence). The length of the CDR3 is 17 residues. The CDR3 here is CASSLRRGPSSYNEQFF. Here the CDR3 DNA reads TGTGCCAGCAGTTTACGGCGGGGACCAAGCTCCTACAATGAGCAGTTCTTC.

The rearrangement uses TRBV19 and TRBJ1-2; no clear D gene. This CDR3 spans 13 amino acids. CDR1 LNHDA and CDR2 SQIVND come from the germline V gene (reference sequence). The V end lost 3 bases, the J end lost 7 bases, and 12 bases lay between the germline ends. CDR3 in amino acids: CASSIRSGTGYTF. CDR3 nucleotides: TGTGCCAGTAGTATTCGGTCAGGAACTGGCTACACCTTC.

This clone was seen ten or more times. The chain links TRBV5-8 to TRBJ1-5, with D unresolved. V was shortened by 1 base and J by 0 bases, with 11 bases between the two germline ends. The CDR3 runs to 16 residues. Germline V CDR1 and CDR2: SGHTS, YDEGEE. CDR3 in DNA: TGTGCCAGCAGCTTGATGCAGACATATAGCAATCAGCCCCAGCATTTT. Residues: CASSLMQTYSNQPQHF.